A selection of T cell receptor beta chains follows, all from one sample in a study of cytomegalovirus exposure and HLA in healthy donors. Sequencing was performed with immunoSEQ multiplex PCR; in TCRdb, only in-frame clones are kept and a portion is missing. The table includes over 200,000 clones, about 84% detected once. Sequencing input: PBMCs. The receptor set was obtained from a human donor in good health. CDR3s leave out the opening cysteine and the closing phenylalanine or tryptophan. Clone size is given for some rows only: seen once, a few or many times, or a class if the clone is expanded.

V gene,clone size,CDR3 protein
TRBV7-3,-,ASSLTGQGAIKDEQY
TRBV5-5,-,ASSSPEVRYEQY
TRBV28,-,ASRTSGSRNEQF
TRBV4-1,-,ASSHGLAGSSYEQY
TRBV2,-,ASSGTSGRREQF
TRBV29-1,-,SAGPRGIEQY
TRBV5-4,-,ASSLGWGGTGTEAF
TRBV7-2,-,ASSRTSGSTYEQY
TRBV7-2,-,ASGLGGQGGYEQY
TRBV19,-,ASSSWGLAGAAYNEQF
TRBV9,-,ASSLDVAQSRLEQY
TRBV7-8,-,ASSLVAVAGVFGGTQY
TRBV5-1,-,ASSLGSGINEQF
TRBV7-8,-,ASSLAGLAGGGGELF
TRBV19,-,ASSKRGDTQY
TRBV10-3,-,AISESDRTGGNEQF
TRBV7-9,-,ASRQADTNTEAF
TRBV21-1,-,ASSCRDRDDLAKNIQY
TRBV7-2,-,ASTRLAGVETQY
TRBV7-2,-,ASSLAPGSTDTQY
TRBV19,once,ASSIEAGDYNEQF
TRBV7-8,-,ASSLGGLAGPDTQY
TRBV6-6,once,ASSYSGGSSYNEQF
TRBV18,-,ASSPPTSGVSYNEQF
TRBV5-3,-,ARTLEGDEQY
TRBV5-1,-,ASSSAPGSTDTQY
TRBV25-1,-,ASSEYFSSGTGERVAF
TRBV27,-,ASGTGRSSGANVLT
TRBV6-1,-,ASSELAGAFTDTQY
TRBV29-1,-,SVRNSRLAGGPHEQF
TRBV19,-,ASSDTGSNQPQH
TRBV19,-,ASRPRGAGNQPQH
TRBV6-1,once,ASSEFGTSYEQY
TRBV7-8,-,ASSLGVLAGNNEQF
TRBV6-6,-,ASRRPGHEHEKLF
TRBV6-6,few,ASSTGLRELF
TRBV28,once,ASSLATSRSNEQF
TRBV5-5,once,ASSLASGIQETQY
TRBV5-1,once,ASSSSAPSSYNEQF
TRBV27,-,ASSYVTGRTGELF
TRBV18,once,ASSPPASQGSSQPQH
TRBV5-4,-,ASSFVEGAYEQY